The rows below give T cell receptor beta chains drawn from one sample of a study of blood T cell repertoires in COVID-19. Method: immunoSEQ multiplex PCR; TCRdb's copy keeps in-frame clones and lacks some. This sample has 150,000 to 200,000 clones, with about 75% found just once. The sample consisted of peripheral blood. The receptors were gathered from a woman aged 70-85 years with acute or convalescent COVID-19. Both conserved end residues are part of each CDR3. The D gene is left open where the match is weak. Only some rows state a clone size, as once, few, many or a class for expanded clones.

d_gene	v_gene	j_gene	abundance	CDR3nt	CDR3aa
TRBD1	TRBV5-1	TRBJ2-7	NA	TGCGCCAGCAGCATAGCGACAGGGCTCGAGCAGTACTTC	CASSIATGLEQYF
NA	TRBV19	TRBJ2-2	NA	TGTGCCAGTAGTCCTGGGGCAGCCTACACCGGGGAGCTGTTTTTT	CASSPGAAYTGELFF
NA	TRBV4-1	TRBJ1-5	NA	TGCGCCAGCAGCCAAATTGGGGGGACTGTCAATCAGCCCCAGCATTTT	CASSQIGGTVNQPQHF
NA	TRBV19	TRBJ2-3	NA	TGTGCCAGTAGGGAAAGGGGGAGCGGAGATACGCAGTATTTT	CASRERGSGDTQYF
TRBD1	TRBV18	TRBJ2-2	NA	TGTGCCAGCTCAGCCAACAGGGGCGCGAACACCGGGGAGCTGTTTTTT	CASSANRGANTGELFF
TRBD1	TRBV5-1	TRBJ2-7	NA	TGCGCCAGCAGTCCCCAGGTGGGACAGGGAGTTTACGAGCAGTACTTC	CASSPQVGQGVYEQYF
TRBD2	TRBV19	TRBJ2-1	NA	TGTGCCAGTAGTTCCTCTAGCGGGTCCTACAATGAGCAGTTCTTC	CASSSSSGSYNEQFF
TRBD1	TRBV7-9	TRBJ1-3	NA	TGTGCCAGCAGCTTAGGGATGGGACAGGGGGTATCTGGAAACACCATATATTTT	CASSLGMGQGVSGNTIYF
TRBD2	TRBV7-2	TRBJ2-7	few	TGTGCCAGCAGCTTCCGGAGCGGGAGGGCTCTAGGGTACGAGCAGTACTTC	CASSFRSGRALGYEQYF
NA	TRBV10-3	TRBJ2-7	NA	TGTGCCATCAGGGCGGACTCTTCAGGCGAGCAGTACTTC	CAIRADSSGEQYF
NA	TRBV19	TRBJ2-7	many	TGTGCCAGTAGACAGGGTTACGAGCAGTACTTC	CASRQGYEQYF
NA	TRBV20-1	TRBJ2-7	NA	TGCAGTGCTAGAGCTTCCTACGAGCAGTACTTC	CSARASYEQYF
TRBD2	TRBV4-2	TRBJ2-1	NA	TGTGCCAGCAGCCAGGTTGGGCTAGCGGGAGCCAATGAGCAGTTCTTC	CASSQVGLAGANEQFF
TRBD1	TRBV29-1	TRBJ1-1	NA	TGCAGCGTTGAACAAGACAGGGGCGTCACTGAAGCTTTCTTT	CSVEQDRGVTEAFF
NA	TRBV4-2	TRBJ1-5	NA	TGTGCCAGCAGCCAAGATCTGGCCAAGGAGTTTTTTAGCAATCAGCCCCAGCATTTT	CASSQDLAKEFFSNQPQHF
NA	TRBV6-5	TRBJ1-2	NA	TGTGCCAGCACTGCGGGACGGTCTAACTATGGCTACACCTTC	CASTAGRSNYGYTF
TRBD2	TRBV5-4	TRBJ2-2	once	TGTGCCAGCAGCTTGGAGGTCGGACTAGAGTCCACCGGGGAGCTGTTTTTT	CASSLEVGLESTGELFF
NA	TRBV7-9	TRBJ1-6	NA	TGTGCCAGCAGCTTAGAACTCGGGACCCAGGGGAATTCACCCCTCCACTTT	CASSLELGTQGNSPLHF
TRBD2	TRBV5-1	TRBJ2-7	NA	TGCGCCAGCAGCTTGGAACAAGGACTAGCGGTTTCCTACGAGCAGTACTTC	CASSLEQGLAVSYEQYF
TRBD1	TRBV18	TRBJ1-4	once	TGTGCCAGCTCACCACTCGGGACGACAGGGATTGGTGAAAAACTGTTTTTT	CASSPLGTTGIGEKLFF
NA	TRBV7-8	TRBJ2-5	NA	TGTGCCAGCACCCCCCGGGGGGAGACCCAGTACTTC	CASTPRGETQYF
TRBD2	TRBV6-5	TRBJ2-1	few	TGTGCCAGCAGAACGAGCGGGAACATCCACAATGAGCAGTTCTTC	CASRTSGNIHNEQFF
NA	TRBV2	TRBJ2-4	NA	TGTGCCAGCAGCGAGCAGGGGTTAGGAAACATTCAGTACTTC	CASSEQGLGNIQYF
NA	TRBV23-1	TRBJ2-1	NA	TGCGCCAGCAGTCATCGCAGGACTGTATCGGGTGAGCAGTTCTTC	CASSHRRTVSGEQFF
TRBD2	TRBV11-3	TRBJ2-3	few	TGTGCCAGCAGCTTAGGCGGGAGAACAGATACGCAGTATTTT	CASSLGGRTDTQYF
TRBD1	TRBV5-1	TRBJ2-1	NA	TGCGCCAGCAGCTGGACAGGGGGCAATGAGCAGTTCTTC	CASSWTGGNEQFF
NA	TRBV10-2	TRBJ1-2	NA	TGCGCCAGCAGTGACGACAGAAAATATGGCTACACCTTC	CASSDDRKYGYTF
TRBD1	TRBV25-1	TRBJ2-1	NA	TGTGCCAGCAGTGACGGCCCACCCGGGACAGGGCTAGGCAATGAGCAGTTCTTC	CASSDGPPGTGLGNEQFF
NA	TRBV6-5	TRBJ2-5	few	TGTGCCAGCAGTTACTCGATCCAGACAGAAGAGACCCAGTACTTC	CASSYSIQTEETQYF
TRBD2	TRBV27	TRBJ2-7	NA	TGTGCCAGCAGTTTAGGGTTTGGCGGGAGAGTTACCTACGAGCAGTACTTC	CASSLGFGGRVTYEQYF
TRBD2	TRBV11-2	TRBJ2-1	NA	TGTGCCAGCAGGAGCGGGAGCCTCGCTTCCTACAATGAGCAGTTCTTC	CASRSGSLASYNEQFF
TRBD2	TRBV10-1	TRBJ2-5	NA	TGCGCCAGCAGTGCAGGAAATCTCGGACTAGTGGAGACCCAGTACTTC	CASSAGNLGLVETQYF
NA	TRBV5-4	TRBJ1-1	NA	TGTGCCAGCAGCTCACAATTGAACACTGAAGCTTTCTTT	CASSSQLNTEAFF
TRBD2	TRBV4-2	TRBJ2-2	once	TGTGCCAGCAGCCGGAGCGGGGAAAACACCGGGGAGCTGTTTTTT	CASSRSGENTGELFF
NA	TRBV9	TRBJ1-6	NA	TGTGCCAGCAGCGTAGGGCCCGCAGATTCACCCCTCCACTTT	CASSVGPADSPLHF
TRBD2	TRBV10-3	TRBJ2-1	NA	TGTGCCATCCAACCCACTAGCGGGACCTACAATGAGCAGTTCTTC	CAIQPTSGTYNEQFF
TRBD1	TRBV3-1/TRBV3-2	TRBJ1-2	NA	TGTGCCAGCAGCCGAAGGGACAGTTCTGGCTACACCTTC	CASSRRDSSGYTF
NA	TRBV27	TRBJ2-1	once	TGTGCCAGCAGTCCTAGGACTACTCACAATGAGCAGTTCTTC	CASSPRTTHNEQFF
NA	TRBV2	TRBJ1-2	NA	TGTGCCAGCAGGAATGGCGGCTACACCTTC	CASRNGGYTF
NA	TRBV4-1	TRBJ1-1	NA	TGCGCCAGCAGCCAAGTTTTCCGGGAGAACACTGAAGCTTTCTTT	CASSQVFRENTEAFF
TRBD2	TRBV19	TRBJ2-1	NA	TGTGCCAGTAAGACCCTAGCGGGAGGGCCACATGAGCAGTTCTTC	CASKTLAGGPHEQFF
TRBD1	TRBV24-1	TRBJ2-5	NA	TGTGCCACCAGTGAATGGACAGGGGGTCGAGAGACCCAGTACTTC	CATSEWTGGRETQYF
NA	TRBV10-1	TRBJ2-5	few	TGCGCCAGCAGTGTTAATTATCGAGAGACCCAGTACTTC	CASSVNYRETQYF
TRBD1	TRBV27	TRBJ2-2	NA	TGTGCCAGCAGTTTGGGACAGGTCCCCGGGGAGCTGTTTTTT	CASSLGQVPGELFF
NA	TRBV7-2	TRBJ2-7	NA	TGTGCCAGCAGCTCCCATCGACAGTTCCCTTACGAGCAGTACTTC	CASSSHRQFPYEQYF
TRBD1	TRBV2	TRBJ2-5	NA	TGTGCCAGTTTACGGGACAGGGGATATCGGGAGACCCAGTACTTC	CASLRDRGYRETQYF